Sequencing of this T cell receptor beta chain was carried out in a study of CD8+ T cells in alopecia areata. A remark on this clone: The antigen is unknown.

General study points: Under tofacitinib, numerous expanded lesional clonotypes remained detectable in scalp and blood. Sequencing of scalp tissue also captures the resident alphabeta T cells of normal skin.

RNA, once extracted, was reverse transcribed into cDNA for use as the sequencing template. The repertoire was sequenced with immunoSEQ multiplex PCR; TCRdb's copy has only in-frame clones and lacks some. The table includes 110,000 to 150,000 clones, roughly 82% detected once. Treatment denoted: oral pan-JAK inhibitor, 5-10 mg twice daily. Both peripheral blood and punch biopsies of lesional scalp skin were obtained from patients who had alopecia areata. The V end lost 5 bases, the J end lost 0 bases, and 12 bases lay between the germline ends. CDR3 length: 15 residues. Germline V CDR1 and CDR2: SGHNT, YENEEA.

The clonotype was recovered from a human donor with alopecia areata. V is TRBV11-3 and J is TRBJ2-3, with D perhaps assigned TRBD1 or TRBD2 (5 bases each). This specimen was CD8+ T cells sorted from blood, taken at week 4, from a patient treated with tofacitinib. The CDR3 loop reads CASSHRRSSTDTQYF. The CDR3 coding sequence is TGTGCCAGCAGCCACAGGAGGTCTAGCACAGATACGCAGTATTTT.